This TCR beta chain was sequenced in a study of blood T cell repertoires in COVID-19. Overall study: Specimens from acute and convalescent COVID-19 originated in the United States, Italy and Spain.

Study members were between roughly 18 and 100 years old and lived in fewer than 30 US regions. Participants' reported clinical history set cohort assignment. The length of the CDR3 is 16 residues. Germline loops: CDR1 MGHRA, CDR2 YSYEKL. Deletions cut 2 bases from V and 7 bases from J, with 17 bases between. Original methodology: The authors estimated nucleated cell counts from reference gene primer amplification. Method: immunoSEQ multiplex PCR; TCRdb's copy keeps in-frame clones and lacks some. That table is the source of V, J and clone size, and D and trimming were worked out from the DNA. There are a few hundred thousand clones in the sample; around 91% occur only once, and approximately 1.2% lies in the top ten.

Sequencing was done on a sample of PBMCs or T cells enriched from blood (not recorded which). The sequence came from a man aged 25 to 45 who had recovered from COVID-19. This sequence joins TRBV4-1 and TRBJ1-4; TRBD1 might be the D (6 bases). CDR3: CASSQPGVRSVEKLFF. CDR3 coding DNA: TGCGCCAGCAGCCAACCAGGGGTCCGCTCGGTTGAAAAACTGTTTTTT.